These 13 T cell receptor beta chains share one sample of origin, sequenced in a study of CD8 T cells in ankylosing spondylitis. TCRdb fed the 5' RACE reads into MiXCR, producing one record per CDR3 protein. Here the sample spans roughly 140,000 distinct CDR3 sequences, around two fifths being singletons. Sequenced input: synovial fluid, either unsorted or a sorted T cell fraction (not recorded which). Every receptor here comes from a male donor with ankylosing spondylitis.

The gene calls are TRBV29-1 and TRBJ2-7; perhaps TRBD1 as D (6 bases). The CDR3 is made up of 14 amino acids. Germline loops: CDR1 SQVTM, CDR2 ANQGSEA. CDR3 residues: CRSHRARGSYEQYF. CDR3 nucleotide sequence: TGCAGGAGCCACAGGGCTCGGGGCTCCTACGAGCAGTACTTC.

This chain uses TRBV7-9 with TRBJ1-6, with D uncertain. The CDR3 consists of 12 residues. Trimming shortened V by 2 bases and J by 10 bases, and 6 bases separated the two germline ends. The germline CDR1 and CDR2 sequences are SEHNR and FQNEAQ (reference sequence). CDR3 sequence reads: CASSLSRSPLHF. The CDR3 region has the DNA TGTGCCAGCAGCTTATCCCGATCACCCCTCCACTTT.

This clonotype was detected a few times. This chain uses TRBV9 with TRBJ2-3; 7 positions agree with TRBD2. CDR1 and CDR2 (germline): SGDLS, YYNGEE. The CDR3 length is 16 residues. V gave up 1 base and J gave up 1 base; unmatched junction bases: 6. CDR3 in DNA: TGTGCCAGCAGCGTAATCGGGGGAGGGGGCACAGATACGCAGTATTTT. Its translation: CASSVIGGGGTDTQYF.

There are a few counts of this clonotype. Here the CDR3 DNA reads TGTGCCAGCAGTGAACGCCCCGGGGCCAACGTCCTGACTTTC. Translation: CASSERPGANVLTF. The rearrangement links TRBV2 to TRBJ2-6; D is uncertain. The CDR3 length is 14 residues. The germline gives CDR1 SNHLY, CDR2 FYNNEI. Trimming removed 2 bases at V and 4 bases at J, with 6 bases between.

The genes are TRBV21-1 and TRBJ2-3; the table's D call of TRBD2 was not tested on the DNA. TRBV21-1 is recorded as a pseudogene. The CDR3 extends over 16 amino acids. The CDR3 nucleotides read TGTGCCAGCAGCAAAGGACTAGCGGGAGACACAGATACGCAGTATTTT. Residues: CASSKGLAGDTDTQYF.

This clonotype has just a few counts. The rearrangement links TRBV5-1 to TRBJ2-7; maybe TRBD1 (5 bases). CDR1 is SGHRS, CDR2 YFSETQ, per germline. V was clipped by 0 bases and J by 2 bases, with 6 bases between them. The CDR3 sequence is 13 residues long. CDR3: CASSLARAYEQYF. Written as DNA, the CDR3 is TGCGCCAGCAGCTTGGCCAGGGCCTACGAGCAGTACTTC.

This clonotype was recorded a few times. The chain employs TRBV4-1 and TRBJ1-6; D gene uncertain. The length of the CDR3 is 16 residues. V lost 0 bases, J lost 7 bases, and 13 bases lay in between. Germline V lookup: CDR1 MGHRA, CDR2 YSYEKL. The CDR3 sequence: CASSQERTKLNSPLHF. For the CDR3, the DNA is TGCGCCAGCAGCCAAGAAAGAACTAAGTTGAATTCACCCCTCCACTTT.

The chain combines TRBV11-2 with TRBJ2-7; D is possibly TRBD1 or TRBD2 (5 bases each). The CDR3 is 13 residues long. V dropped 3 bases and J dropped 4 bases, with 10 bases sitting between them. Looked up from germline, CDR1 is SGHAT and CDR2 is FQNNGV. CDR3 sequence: CASSLTEGYEQYF. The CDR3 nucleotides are TGTGCCAGCAGCTTGACAGAGGGATACGAGCAGTACTTC.

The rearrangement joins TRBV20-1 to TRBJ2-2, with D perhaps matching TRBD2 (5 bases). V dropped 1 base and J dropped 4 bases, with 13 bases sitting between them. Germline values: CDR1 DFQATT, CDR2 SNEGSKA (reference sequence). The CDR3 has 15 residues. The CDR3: CSARVDGIGTGELFF. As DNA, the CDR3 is TGCAGTGCTAGAGTAGACGGGATCGGCACCGGGGAGCTGTTTTTT.

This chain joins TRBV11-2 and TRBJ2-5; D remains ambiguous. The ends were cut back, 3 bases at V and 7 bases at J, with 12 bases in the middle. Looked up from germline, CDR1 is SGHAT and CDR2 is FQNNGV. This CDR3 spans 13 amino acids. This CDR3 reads CASSFGPVGTQYF. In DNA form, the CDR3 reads TGTGCCAGCAGCTTTGGCCCGGTTGGGACCCAGTACTTC.

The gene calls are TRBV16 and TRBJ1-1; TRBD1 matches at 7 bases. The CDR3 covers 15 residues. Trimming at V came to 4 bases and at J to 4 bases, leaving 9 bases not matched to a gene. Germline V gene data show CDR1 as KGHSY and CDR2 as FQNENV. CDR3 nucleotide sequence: TGTGCCAGCAGCCCACAAACAGGGGTGGGCACTGAAGCTTTCTTT. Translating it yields CASSPQTGVGTEAFF.

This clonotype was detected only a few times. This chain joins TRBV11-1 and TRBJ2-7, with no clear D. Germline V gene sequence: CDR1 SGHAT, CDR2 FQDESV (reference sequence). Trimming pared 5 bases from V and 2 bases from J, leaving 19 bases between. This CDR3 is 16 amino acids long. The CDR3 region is CASSRFGTGEAYEQYF. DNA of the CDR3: TGTGCCAGCAGCAGATTCGGCACGGGCGAAGCCTACGAGCAGTACTTC.

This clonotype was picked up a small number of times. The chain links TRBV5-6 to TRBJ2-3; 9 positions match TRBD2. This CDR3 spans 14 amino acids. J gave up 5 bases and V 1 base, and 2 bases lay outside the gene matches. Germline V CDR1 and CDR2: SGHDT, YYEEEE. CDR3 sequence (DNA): TGTGCCAGCAGCTTGTTAGCGGGGGTAGATACGCAGTATTTT. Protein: CASSLLAGVDTQYF.